This T cell receptor (beta chain) derives from a study of blood T cells in healthy people across ages. Samples each yielded at least 5.5 micrograms of total RNA. From germline, CDR1 is DFQATT and CDR2 SNEGSKA (reference sequence). CDR3 length equals 16 residues. The V gene end was trimmed by 3 bases and the J gene end by 4 bases; junction bases not matched to a gene: 12. General study results and limits: There were more naive CD4+ cells and higher diversity in long-lived donors than in aged donors. Donor CMV infection status was unknown, possibly confounding age-related changes in expanded clonotypes.

This clonotype was seen many times. The target antigen is unknown. Combining a sample-barcoded 5' primer with a J-beta primer mix, a second PCR ran for 7 to 11 cycles. TCRdb used MiXCR to reprocess the 5' RACE reads, holding one entry per CDR3 protein. The sample records approximately 810,000 distinct CDR3 sequences, 25% to 35% being singletons. Sequencing used blood. The rearrangement uses TRBV20-1 and TRBJ2-5; 9 nucleotides match TRBD1. The receptor was derived from an elderly woman in good health. CDR3 coding DNA: TGCAGTGCTAGGGAACTAGGACAGGGGTTAAGAGAGACCCAGTACTTC. This translates into CSARELGQGLRETQYF.